This T cell receptor beta chain was recovered during a study of tumor-infiltrating lymphocytes in primary liver carcinoma. Unsorted bulk tissue (about 18-32 mg) underwent RNA and DNA co-extraction. Reverse transcription of approximately 500 ng total RNA with a constant-region primer produced TCR beta cDNA. It was through three nested multiplex PCR rounds of slightly modified ARM-PCR that TCR beta libraries arose. TCRdb re-called the multiplex PCR reads through MiXCR, storing one row per CDR3 protein. Of fewer than 75,000 distinct CDR3 sequences in the sample, about 71% were seen once. The TCR was taken from a middle-aged man with primary liver carcinoma and hepatitis B virus infection. Sequencing used liver tumor tissue from sampling region 4. Subset indicated: tumor region T4, right-lateral pole.

The CDR3 loop is CAGDSNTEAFF. The CDR3 DNA follows: TGTGCCGGCGACAGTAACACTGAAGCTTTCTTT. V and J are TRBV6-1 and TRBJ1-1, with D possibly being TRBD1 (5 bases). Germline-derived CDR1 and CDR2 are MNHNS and SASEGT. V was clipped by 11 bases and J by 2 bases, with 9 bases between them. This CDR3 spans 11 amino acids.